The 13 T cell receptor beta chains presented below share a single source sample, sequenced in a study of regulatory T cells in long-lasting Graves disease. The time point was: newly diagnosed GD, antithyroid drugs for less than 3 months. The TCR library was made from RNA that had been extracted from PBMCs in TRIzol. CDR3 regions were amplified by Arm-PCR using iRepertoire HTBI primers to build TCR beta libraries. One entry per CDR3 protein, called by TCRdb with MiXCR from the multiplex PCR reads. The sample carries 400,000 to 650,000 distinct CDR3 sequences, 15% to 20% recorded once. In addition, the sample was reused for a study of T cells in Graves' hyperthyroidism and ophthalmopathy.

This material consisted of peripheral blood mononuclear cells (PBMCs), taken at new diagnosis, from a patient treated with antithyroid drugs. Receptors originate from a woman aged 40 to 65 with Graves disease.

This clonotype was seen at least ten times. The rearrangement joins TRBV3-1 to TRBJ1-1; the D is unclear. V was trimmed by 4 bases and J by 3 bases, leaving 18 bases between them. Germline lookup yields CDR1 LGHDT and CDR2 YNNKEL (reference sequence). The CDR3 is 16 residues long. CDR3 in amino acids: CASSPTAGPLDTEAFF. For the CDR3, the DNA is TGTGCCAGCAGCCCCACAGCTGGCCCATTGGACACTGAAGCTTTCTTT.

This clonotype was seen a handful of times. The chain has TRBV12-3 or TRBV12-4 and TRBJ2-2, with 7 bases matching TRBD1. The CDR3 spans 13 residues. V lost 5 bases to trimming and J lost 5 bases; unmatched junction nucleotides: 2. The CDR3 protein is CASSDRVTGELFF. The CDR3 coding sequence is TGTGCCAGCAGTGACAGGGTAACCGGGGAGCTGTTTTTT.

The chain combines TRBV2 with TRBJ1-6, with D possibly matching TRBD1 (6 bases). Trimming left V 6 bases short and J 7 bases short, with 10 bases between. CDR3 length: 13 amino acids. Germline CDR1 is SNHLY and CDR2 is FYNNEI. DNA for the CDR3: TGTGCCAGCAGGGGGGCTCTAAATTCACCCCTCCACTTT. This codes for CASRGALNSPLHF.

This rearrangement joins TRBV7-8 to TRBJ1-2; a possible D gene is TRBD1 (6 bases). CDR1 is SGHVS, CDR2 FQNEAQ, per germline. The CDR3 is made up of 15 amino acids. V gave up 3 bases and J gave up 7 bases, with 18 bases separating them. The CDR3 coding sequence is TGTGCCAGCAGCTTCACCCTCTCAGGGGCCTGTGGCTACACCTTC. Translated, it gives CASSFTLSGACGYTF.

This clonotype was recorded a few times. The genes are TRBV4-1 and TRBJ1-1, with 7 bases that match TRBD1. In germline, CDR1 is MGHRA, CDR2 YSYEKL. V trimming: 1 base; J trimming: 10 bases; junction bases outside the gene matches: 3. This CDR3 comprises 12 residues. The CDR3 reads CASSQGGQRAFF. CDR3 DNA: TGCGCCAGCAGCCAAGGGGGACAGCGAGCTTTCTTT.

This clonotype was counted ten times or more. The J gene is TRBJ2-3, the V gene TRBV3-1, with 7 bases aligning to TRBD2. The germline V gene has CDR1 LGHDT and CDR2 YNNKEL (reference sequence). The CDR3 length is 15 residues. Trimming removed 2 bases from V and 0 bases from J; junction bases left unmatched: 2. The CDR3 here is CASSQSGASTDTQYF. Written as DNA, the CDR3 is TGTGCCAGCAGCCAAAGCGGGGCTAGCACAGATACGCAGTATTTT.

The sample holds a few counts of this clonotype. The chain joins TRBV20-1 to TRBJ1-2; D is unresolved. CDR1 and CDR2 (germline): DFQATT, SNEGSKA (reference sequence). V lost 6 bases and J 4 bases, leaving 15 bases between the germline ends. The CDR3 spans 13 residues. The CDR3 region has the DNA TGCAGTGCCCCGACGGAAGCCGGCTATGGCTACACCTTC. Encoded protein: CSAPTEAGYGYTF.

The rearrangement uses TRBV14 and TRBJ2-2; the D gene is possibly TRBD2 (6 bases). The germline CDR1 and CDR2 sequences are SGHDN and FVKESK. V was cut by 3 bases and J by 6 bases, with 14 bases left in between. This CDR3 has 15 residues. The CDR3 spells CASSQVRGIAGELFF. CDR3 nucleotide sequence: TGTGCCAGCAGCCAGGTGCGGGGAATAGCCGGGGAGCTGTTTTTT.

This clonotype appeared many times. The V gene is TRBV11-2, the J gene TRBJ1-2, with 10 bases identical to TRBD1. The CDR3 extends over 15 amino acids. Germline V gene sequence: CDR1 SGHAT, CDR2 FQNNGV. The J segment lost 3 bases and the V segment lost 3 bases, leaving 4 bases of the junction unmatched. The CDR3 sequence is CASSFGTGVDYGYTF. The CDR3 coding sequence is TGTGCCAGCAGCTTTGGGACAGGGGTGGACTATGGCTACACCTTC. The full variable domain, rest sourced from reference TRBV11-2 and TRBJ1-2, is EAGVAQSPRYKIIEKRQSVAFWCNPISGHATLYWYQQILGQGPKLLIQFQNNGVVDDSQLPKDRFSAERLKGVDSTLKIQPAKLEDSAVYLCASSFGTGVDYGYTFGSGTRLTVV.

This clonotype turned up a few times. Here the CDR3 DNA reads TGTGCCAGCAGCCAAAGGGGGAGCGATGAGCAGTTCTTC. Translating gives CASSQRGSDEQFF. The J gene is TRBJ2-1, the V gene TRBV3-1; D perhaps matches TRBD1 (6 bases). The V gene's germline CDR1 is LGHDT and CDR2 YNNKEL (reference sequence). V was cut by 2 bases and J by 8 bases, with 10 bases left in between. The CDR3 length is 13 residues.

This clonotype has a count of ten or more. This chain joins TRBV12-3 or TRBV12-4 and TRBJ2-7, with a possible D match to TRBD1 (6 bases). Trimming removed 7 bases at V and 1 base at J, with 14 bases between. The CDR3 runs 14 residues. Here the CDR3 reads CASTSTGLSYEQYF. In nucleotides, the CDR3 is TGTGCCAGCACCTCGACAGGCCTTTCCTACGAGCAGTACTTC.

The gene calls are TRBV4-1 and TRBJ1-5; TRBD1 is a possible D gene (6 bases). Trimming left V 0 bases short and J 3 bases short, with 9 bases between. This CDR3 spans 15 amino acids. Germline CDR1 and CDR2: MGHRA and YSYEKL. The CDR3 nucleotides are TGCGCCAGCAGCCAAGAATCAGGGGTCAATCAGCCCCAGCATTTT. Translating it yields CASSQESGVNQPQHF.

This clonotype was recorded a few times. The chain carries TRBV3-1 and TRBJ2-2, with D possibly matching TRBD1 (5 bases). This CDR3 region has 12 residues. The V and J ends lost 10 bases and 1 base respectively, with 7 bases between them. Per the germline V gene, CDR1 is LGHDT and CDR2 is YNNKEL (reference sequence). The CDR3 DNA sequence: TGTGCCACTCAGGGGAACACCGGGGAGCTGTTTTTT. Protein product: CATQGNTGELFF.